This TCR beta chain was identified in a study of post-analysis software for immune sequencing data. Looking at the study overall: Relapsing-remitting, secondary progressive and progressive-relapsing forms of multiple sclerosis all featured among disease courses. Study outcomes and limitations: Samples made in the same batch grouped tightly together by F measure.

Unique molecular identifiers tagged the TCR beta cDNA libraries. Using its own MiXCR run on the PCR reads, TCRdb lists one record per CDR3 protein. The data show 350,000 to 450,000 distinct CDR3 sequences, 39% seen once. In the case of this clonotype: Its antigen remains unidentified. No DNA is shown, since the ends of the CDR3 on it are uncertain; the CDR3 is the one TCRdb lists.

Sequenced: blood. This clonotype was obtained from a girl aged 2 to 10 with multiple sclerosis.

CDR3 residues: CASSFGRESEAFFGYTF. The V and J genes are TRBV12-3 or TRBV12-4 and TRBJ1-2. The CDR3 is 17 amino acids in total, end residues counted.